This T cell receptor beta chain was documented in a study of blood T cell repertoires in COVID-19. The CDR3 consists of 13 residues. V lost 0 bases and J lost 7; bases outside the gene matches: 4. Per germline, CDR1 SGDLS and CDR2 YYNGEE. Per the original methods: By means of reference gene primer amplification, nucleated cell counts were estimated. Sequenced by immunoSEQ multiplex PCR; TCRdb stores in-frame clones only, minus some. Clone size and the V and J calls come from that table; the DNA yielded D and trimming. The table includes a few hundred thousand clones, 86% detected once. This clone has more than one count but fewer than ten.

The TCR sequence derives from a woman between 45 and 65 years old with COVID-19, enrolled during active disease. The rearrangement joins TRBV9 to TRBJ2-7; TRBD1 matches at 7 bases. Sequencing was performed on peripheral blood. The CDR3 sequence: CASSVEGAEEQYF. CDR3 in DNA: TGTGCCAGCAGCGTAGAGGGGGCGGAGGAGCAGTACTTC.